This T cell receptor (beta chain) came from a study of cytomegalovirus exposure and HLA in healthy donors. Across the whole study: Most genotyped donors, approximately 81% of around 370, had Caucasian-associated genetic ancestry.

Study outcomes and limitations: TRBV6-2, TRBV6-3 and some other V segments were unresolvable in 87-base-pair reads.

The table lists this clone with a few counts. Antigen unknown. The CDR3 totals 16 residues. Germline V gene data show CDR1 as SGDLS and CDR2 as YYNGEE. Losses at the gene ends were 0 bases for V and 2 bases for J; bases not matched to a gene: 6. The PCR made use of 60 Vbeta and 13 Jbeta primers. Repertoires were generated with immunoSEQ multiplex PCR, while TCRdb's copy carries only in-frame clones and drops some. The data show approximately 180,000 clones, 81% seen once. This TCR came from a young man in good health and CMV-seronegative. V usage is TRBV9 and J usage is TRBJ2-3; TRBD2 matches 7 bases. The sample was PBMCs. The CDR3 nucleotides read TGTGCCAGCAGCGTAGCTTGGGGACTAAACACAGATACGCAGTATTTT. Translation gives CASSVAWGLNTDTQYF.